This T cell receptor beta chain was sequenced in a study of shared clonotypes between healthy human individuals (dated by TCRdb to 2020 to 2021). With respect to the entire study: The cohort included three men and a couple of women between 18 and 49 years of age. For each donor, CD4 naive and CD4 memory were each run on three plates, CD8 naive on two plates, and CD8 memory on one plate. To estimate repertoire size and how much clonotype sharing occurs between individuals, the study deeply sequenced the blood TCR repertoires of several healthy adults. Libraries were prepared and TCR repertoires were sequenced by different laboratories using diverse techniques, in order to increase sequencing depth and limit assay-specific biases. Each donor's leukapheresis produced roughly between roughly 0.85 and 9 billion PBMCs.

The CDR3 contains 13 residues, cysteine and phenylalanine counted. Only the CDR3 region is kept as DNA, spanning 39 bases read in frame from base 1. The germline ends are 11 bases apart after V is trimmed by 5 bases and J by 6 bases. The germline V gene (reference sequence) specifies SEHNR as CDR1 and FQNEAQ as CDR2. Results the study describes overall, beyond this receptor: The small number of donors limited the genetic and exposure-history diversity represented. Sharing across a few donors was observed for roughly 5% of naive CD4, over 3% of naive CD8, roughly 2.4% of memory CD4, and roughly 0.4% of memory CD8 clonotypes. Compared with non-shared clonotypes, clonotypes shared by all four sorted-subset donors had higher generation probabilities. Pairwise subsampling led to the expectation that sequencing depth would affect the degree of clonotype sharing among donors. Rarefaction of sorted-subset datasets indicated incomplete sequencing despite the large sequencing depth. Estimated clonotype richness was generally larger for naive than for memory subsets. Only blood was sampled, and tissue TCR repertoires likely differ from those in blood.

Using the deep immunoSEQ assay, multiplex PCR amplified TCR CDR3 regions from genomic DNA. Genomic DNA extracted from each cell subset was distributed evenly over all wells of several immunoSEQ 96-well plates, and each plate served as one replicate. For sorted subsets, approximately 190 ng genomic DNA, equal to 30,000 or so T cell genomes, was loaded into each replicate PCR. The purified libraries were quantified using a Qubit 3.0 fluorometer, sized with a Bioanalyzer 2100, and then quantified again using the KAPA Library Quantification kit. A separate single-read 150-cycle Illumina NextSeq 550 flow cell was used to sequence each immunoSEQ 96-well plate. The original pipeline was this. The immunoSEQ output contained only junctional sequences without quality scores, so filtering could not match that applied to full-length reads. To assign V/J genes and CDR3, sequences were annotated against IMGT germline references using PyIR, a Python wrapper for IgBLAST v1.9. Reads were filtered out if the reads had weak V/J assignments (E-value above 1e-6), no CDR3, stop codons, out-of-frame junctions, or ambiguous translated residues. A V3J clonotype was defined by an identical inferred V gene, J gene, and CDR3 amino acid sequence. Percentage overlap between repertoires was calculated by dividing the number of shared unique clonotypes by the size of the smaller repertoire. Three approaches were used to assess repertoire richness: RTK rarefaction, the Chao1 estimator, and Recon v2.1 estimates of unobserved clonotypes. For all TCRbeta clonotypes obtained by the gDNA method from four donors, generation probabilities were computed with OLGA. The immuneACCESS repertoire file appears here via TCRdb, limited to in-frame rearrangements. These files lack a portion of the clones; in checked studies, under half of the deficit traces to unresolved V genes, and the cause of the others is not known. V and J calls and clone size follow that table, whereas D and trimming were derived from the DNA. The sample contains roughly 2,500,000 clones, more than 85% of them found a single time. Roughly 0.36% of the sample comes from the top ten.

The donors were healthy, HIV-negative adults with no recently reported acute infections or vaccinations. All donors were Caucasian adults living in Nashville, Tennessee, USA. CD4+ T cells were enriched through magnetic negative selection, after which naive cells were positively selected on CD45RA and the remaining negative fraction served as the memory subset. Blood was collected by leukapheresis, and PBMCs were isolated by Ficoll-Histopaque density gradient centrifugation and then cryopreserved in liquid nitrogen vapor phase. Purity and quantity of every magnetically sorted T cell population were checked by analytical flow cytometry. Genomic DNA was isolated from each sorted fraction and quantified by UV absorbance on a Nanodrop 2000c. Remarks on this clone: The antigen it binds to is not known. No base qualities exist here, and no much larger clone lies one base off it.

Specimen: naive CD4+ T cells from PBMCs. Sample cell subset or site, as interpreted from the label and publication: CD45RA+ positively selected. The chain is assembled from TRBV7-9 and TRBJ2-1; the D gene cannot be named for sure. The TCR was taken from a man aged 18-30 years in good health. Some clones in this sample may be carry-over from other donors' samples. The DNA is TGTGCCAGCAGCACCCCGAGCCTCAATGAGCAGTTCTTC. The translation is CASSTPSLNEQFF. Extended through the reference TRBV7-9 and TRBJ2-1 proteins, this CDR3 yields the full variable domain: DTGVSQNPRHKITKRGQNVTFRCDPISEHNRLYWYRQTLGQGPEFLTYFQNEAQLEKSRLLSDRFSAERPKGSFSTLEIQRTEQGDSAMYLCASSTPSLNEQFFGPGTRLTVL.